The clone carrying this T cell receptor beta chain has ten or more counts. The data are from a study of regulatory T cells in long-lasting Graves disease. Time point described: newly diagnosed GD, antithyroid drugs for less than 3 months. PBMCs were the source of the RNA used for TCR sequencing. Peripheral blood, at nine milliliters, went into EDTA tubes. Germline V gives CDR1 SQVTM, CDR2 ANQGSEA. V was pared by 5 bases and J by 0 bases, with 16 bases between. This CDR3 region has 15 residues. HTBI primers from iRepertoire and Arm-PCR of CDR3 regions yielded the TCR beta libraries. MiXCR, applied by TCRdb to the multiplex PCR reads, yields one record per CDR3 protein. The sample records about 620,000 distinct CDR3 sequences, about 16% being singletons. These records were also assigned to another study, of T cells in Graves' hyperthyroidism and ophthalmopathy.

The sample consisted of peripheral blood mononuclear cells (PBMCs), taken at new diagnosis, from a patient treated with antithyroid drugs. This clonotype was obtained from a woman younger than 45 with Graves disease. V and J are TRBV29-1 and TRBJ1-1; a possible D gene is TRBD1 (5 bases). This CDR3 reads CSVSAGLNMNTEAFF. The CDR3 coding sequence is TGCAGCGTTAGCGCGGGACTGAACATGAACACTGAAGCTTTCTTT.